The 12 T cell receptor beta chains given below trace back to one sample, sequenced in a study of graft-versus-host responses after intestinal transplantation. Using immunoSEQ multiplex PCR, the repertoire was profiled, and TCRdb retains in-frame clones only, with some absent. The sample has more than 80,000 clones, roughly 87% seen once. No cognate antigen is known for these TCRs. The source material was unstimulated CD8+ T cells sorted from spleen or lymph node cells, sampled before intestinal transplant. These TCRs come from a human donor who received an intestinal transplant.

The V call is TRBV19, the J call TRBJ1-1; no reliable D call. Looked up from germline, CDR1 is LNHDA and CDR2 is SQIVND (reference sequence). V gave up 6 bases and J gave up 4 bases, with 18 bases separating them. This CDR3 comprises 15 residues. CDR3 nucleotide sequence: TGTGCCAGTAGCAGGTGGGCCCTTTCCCCCACTGAAGCTTTCTTT. Translating gives CASSRWALSPTEAFF.

This clone has only one observation. The rearrangement uses TRBV28 and TRBJ2-7, with 8 bases identical to TRBD2. The CDR3 runs 14 residues. From germline, CDR1 is MDHEN and CDR2 SYDVKM. Losses at the gene ends were 6 bases for V and 4 bases for J; bases not matched to a gene: 8. In nucleotides, the CDR3 is TGTGCCAGCAGCCCCAGCGGGAGACGGTACGAGCAGTACTTC. It translates to CASSPSGRRYEQYF.

This clone has only a few counts. With a far larger clone one base away, a read error is the likely cause. The chain couples TRBV30 to TRBJ1-1; D is perhaps TRBD1 (5 bases). The V end was cut by 7 bases, the J end by 9 bases, with 18 bases between. CDR1 and CDR2 (germline): GTSNPN, SVGIG (reference sequence). The CDR3 runs to 12 residues. The CDR3 nucleotides read TGTGCCTTTGTCAGGGATATGTCGCAAGCTTTCTTT. The encoded protein is CAFVRDMSQAFF.

V usage is TRBV5-4 and J usage is TRBJ1-1; no firm D call. The CDR3 has 11 amino acids. Trimming shortened V by 2 bases and J by 8 bases, and 7 bases separated the two germline ends. CDR1 is SGHNT, CDR2 YYREEE, per germline (reference sequence). The CDR3 DNA is TGTGCCAGCAGCTTTGGGCTAGAAGCTTTCTTT. Protein: CASSFGLEAFF.

The J gene is TRBJ2-1, the V gene TRBV6-1, with D tentatively TRBD1 (6 bases). CDR3 length: 14 amino acids. Trimming shortened V by 6 bases and J by 5 bases, and 14 bases separated the two germline ends. The V gene's germline CDR1 is MNHNS and CDR2 SASEGT. CDR3 nucleotides: TGTGCCAGCAGCCGGACAGAACAAGACAATGAGCAGTTCTTC. This encodes CASSRTEQDNEQFF.

This clone was observed a single time. The chain joins TRBV15 to TRBJ1-3; D is undetermined. V was trimmed by 3 bases and J by 0 bases, leaving 6 bases between them. This CDR3 spans 14 amino acids. Germline CDR1 is LNHNV and CDR2 is YYDKDF (reference sequence). The CDR3 DNA follows: TGTGCCACCAGCAGGACGGCCTCTGGAAACACCATATATTTT. Encoded protein: CATSRTASGNTIYF.

The rearrangement joins TRBV30 to TRBJ2-7; D unclear. This CDR3 region has 11 residues. Germline V gene data show CDR1 as GTSNPN and CDR2 as SVGIG (reference sequence). Trimming took 2 bases from V and 3 from J, leaving 5 bases between them. The DNA for the CDR3 is TGTGCCTGGAGTTGGGGCTACGAGCAGTACTTC. This encodes CAWSWGYEQYF.

This chain connects TRBV6-1 to TRBJ2-2; possibly TRBD1 or TRBD2 for D (5 bases each). This CDR3 is 14 amino acids long. Trimming removed 6 bases at V and 5 bases at J, with 13 bases between. CDR1 and CDR2 from the germline V gene are MNHNS and SASEGT. CDR3 coding DNA: TGTGCCAGCAGACGGGACGAAGGGACCGGGGAGCTGTTTTTT. Translation gives CASRRDEGTGELFF.

The chain is built from TRBV5-1 and TRBJ1-1; the D is unclear. The V end was cut by 1 base, the J end by 3 bases, with 16 bases between. This CDR3 has 16 residues. The V gene's germline CDR1 is SGHRS and CDR2 YFSETQ. The CDR3 DNA sequence: TGCGCCAGCAGCTTGAGAATCGGAACATACGACACTGAAGCTTTCTTT. This codes for CASSLRIGTYDTEAFF.

The rearrangement uses TRBV19 and TRBJ2-1; 9 positions agree with TRBD2. This CDR3 spans 17 amino acids. Germline assignment: CDR1 LNHDA and CDR2 SQIVND (reference sequence). Losses at the gene ends were 8 bases for V and 0 bases for J; bases not matched to a gene: 11. CDR3 in DNA: TGTGCCAGTGCGACTGGCGGGAGGGAAAGCTCCTACAATGAGCAGTTCTTC. Its protein is CASATGGRESSYNEQFF.

The genes are TRBV6-5 and TRBJ2-7, with 7 positions matching TRBD1. The CDR3 is 14 residues long. The germline V gene has CDR1 MNHEY and CDR2 SVGAGI. The junction had 10 bases not matched to a gene; V was cut back by 6 bases and J by 5 bases. The CDR3 protein is CASRPGQPWDEQYF. In DNA form, the CDR3 reads TGTGCCAGCAGGCCGGGACAGCCCTGGGACGAGCAGTACTTC.

The chain combines TRBV6-5 with TRBJ2-2; TRBD1 might be the D (6 bases). The CDR3 sequence is 13 residues long. The germline V gene has CDR1 MNHEY and CDR2 SVGAGI. The ends were cut back, 6 bases at V and 5 bases at J, with 10 bases in the middle. The CDR3 region is CASRYRATGELFF. The DNA of the CDR3 is TGTGCCAGCAGATACAGGGCAACCGGGGAGCTGTTTTTT.